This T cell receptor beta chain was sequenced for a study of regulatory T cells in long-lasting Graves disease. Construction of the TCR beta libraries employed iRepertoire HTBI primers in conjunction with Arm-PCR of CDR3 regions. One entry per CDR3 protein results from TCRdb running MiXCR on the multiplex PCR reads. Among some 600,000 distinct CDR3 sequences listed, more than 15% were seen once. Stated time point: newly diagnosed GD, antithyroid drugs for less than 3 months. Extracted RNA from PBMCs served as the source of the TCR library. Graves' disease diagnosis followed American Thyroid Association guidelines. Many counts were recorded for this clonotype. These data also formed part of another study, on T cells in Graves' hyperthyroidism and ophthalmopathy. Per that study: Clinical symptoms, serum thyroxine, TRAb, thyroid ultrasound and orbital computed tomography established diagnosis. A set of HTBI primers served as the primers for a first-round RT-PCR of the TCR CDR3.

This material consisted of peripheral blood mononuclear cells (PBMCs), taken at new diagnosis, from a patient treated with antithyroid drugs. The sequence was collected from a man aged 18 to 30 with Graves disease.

CDR3 coding DNA: TGTGCCAGCAGCTTATTCCGGTTCCAAGAGACCCAGTACTTC. It codes for CASSLFRFQETQYF. The chain uses TRBV7-2 and TRBJ2-5; D gene ambiguous. Germline V gene sequence: CDR1 SGHTA, CDR2 FQGNSA. V was clipped by 2 bases and J by 1 base, with 8 bases between them. CDR3 length: 14 residues.